Listed here are 5 T cell receptor beta chains from one sample, sequenced in a study of blood T cell repertoires in COVID-19. This table comes from immunoSEQ multiplex PCR, and its TCRdb copy is limited to in-frame clones, with some not included. The data hold roughly 57,000 clones, with about four fifths observed a single time. Source material: peripheral blood. These receptors were obtained from a man aged 30-40 years with COVID-19, enrolled during active disease.

The DNA of the CDR3 is TGTGCCAGCTCCCAGGATGGGCACGCTGAAGCTTTCTTT. It is translated as CASSQDGHAEAFF. The chain uses TRBV18 and TRBJ1-1; no definite D call. This CDR3 has 13 amino acids. Trimming took 6 bases from V and 6 from J, leaving 14 bases between them. Germline V gives CDR1 KGHSH, CDR2 LQKENI.

The rearrangement links TRBV5-6 to TRBJ2-7, with D possibly TRBD2 on 5 matching bases. Germline-derived CDR1 and CDR2 are SGHDT and YYEEEE. The CDR3 length is 15 residues. The V end lost 4 bases, the J end lost 1 base, and 15 bases lay between the germline ends. CDR3 sequence: CASSPPGIASYEQYF. The CDR3 DNA is TGTGCCAGCAGCCCTCCCGGGATCGCGTCCTACGAGCAGTACTTC.

The gene calls are TRBV7-9 and TRBJ2-1; D is perhaps TRBD1 (6 bases). In germline, CDR1 is SEHNR, CDR2 FQNEAQ (reference sequence). V gave up 2 bases and J gave up 10 bases, with 21 bases separating them. The CDR3 sequence is 16 residues long. The CDR3, as DNA: TGTGCCAGCAGCTTAATCAGGGGCCCTTCGTGGGGGGAGCAGTTCTTC. Residues: CASSLIRGPSWGEQFF.

The chain combines TRBV5-6 with TRBJ1-5, with 7 bases matching TRBD1. The CDR3 covers 16 residues. The junction had 6 bases not matched to a gene; V was cut back by 3 bases and J by 0 bases. Germline V CDR1 and CDR2: SGHDT, YYEEEE. This CDR3 reads CASSSGGQTSNQPQHF. CDR3 coding DNA: TGTGCCAGCAGCTCAGGGGGACAGACTAGCAATCAGCCCCAGCATTTT.

The V call is TRBV6-4, the J call TRBJ2-2; D not resolved. CDR1 and CDR2 (germline): MRHNA, SNTAGT. The CDR3 totals 17 residues. Trimming shortened V by 0 bases and J by 2 bases, and 13 bases separated the two germline ends. Here the CDR3 reads CASSDSVVEINTGELFF. The CDR3 nucleotides are TGTGCCAGCAGTGACTCAGTCGTGGAGATTAACACCGGGGAGCTGTTTTTT.